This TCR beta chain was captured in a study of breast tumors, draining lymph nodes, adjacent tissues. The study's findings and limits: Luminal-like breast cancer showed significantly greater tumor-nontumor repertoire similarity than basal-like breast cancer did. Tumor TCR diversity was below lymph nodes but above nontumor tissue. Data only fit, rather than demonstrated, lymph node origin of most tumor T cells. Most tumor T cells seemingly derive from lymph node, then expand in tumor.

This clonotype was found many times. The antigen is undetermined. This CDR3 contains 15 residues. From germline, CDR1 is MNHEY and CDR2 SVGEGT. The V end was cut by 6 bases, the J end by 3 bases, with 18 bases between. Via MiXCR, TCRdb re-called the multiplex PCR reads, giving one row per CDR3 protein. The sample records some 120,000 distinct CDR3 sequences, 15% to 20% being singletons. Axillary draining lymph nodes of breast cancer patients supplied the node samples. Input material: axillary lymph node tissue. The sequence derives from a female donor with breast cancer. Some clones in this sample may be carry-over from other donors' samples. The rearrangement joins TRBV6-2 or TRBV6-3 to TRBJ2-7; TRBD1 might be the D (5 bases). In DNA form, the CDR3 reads TGTGCCAGCAGACCTCGCTCATTCAGGGACTACGAGCAGTACTTC. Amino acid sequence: CASRPRSFRDYEQYF.